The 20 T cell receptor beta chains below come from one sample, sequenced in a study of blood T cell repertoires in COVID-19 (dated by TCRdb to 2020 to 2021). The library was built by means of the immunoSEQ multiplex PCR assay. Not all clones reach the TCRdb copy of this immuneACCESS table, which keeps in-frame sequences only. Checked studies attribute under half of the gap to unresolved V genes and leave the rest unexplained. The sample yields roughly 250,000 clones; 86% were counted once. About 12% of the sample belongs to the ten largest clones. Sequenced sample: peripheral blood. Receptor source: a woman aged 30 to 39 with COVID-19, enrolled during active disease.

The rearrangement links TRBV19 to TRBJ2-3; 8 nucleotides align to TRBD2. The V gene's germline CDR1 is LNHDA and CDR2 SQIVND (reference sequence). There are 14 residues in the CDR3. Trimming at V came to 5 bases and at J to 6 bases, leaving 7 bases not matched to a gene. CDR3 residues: CASSVRAGGDTQYF. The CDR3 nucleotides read TGTGCCAGTAGTGTCCGTGCGGGGGGTGATACGCAGTATTTT. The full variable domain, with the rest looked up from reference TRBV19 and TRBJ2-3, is DGGITQSPKYLFRKEGQNVTLSCEQNLNHDAMYWYRQDPGQGLRLIYYSQIVNDFQKGDIAEGYSVSREKKESFPLTVTSAQKNPTAFYLCASSVRAGGDTQYFGPGTRLTVL.

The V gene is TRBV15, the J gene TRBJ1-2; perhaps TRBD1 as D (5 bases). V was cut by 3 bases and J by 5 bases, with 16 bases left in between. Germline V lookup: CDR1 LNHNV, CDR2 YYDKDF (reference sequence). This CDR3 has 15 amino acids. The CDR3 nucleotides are TGTGCCACCAGCAGGTCGGACATCCCGTCATATGGCTACACCTTC. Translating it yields CATSRSDIPSYGYTF.

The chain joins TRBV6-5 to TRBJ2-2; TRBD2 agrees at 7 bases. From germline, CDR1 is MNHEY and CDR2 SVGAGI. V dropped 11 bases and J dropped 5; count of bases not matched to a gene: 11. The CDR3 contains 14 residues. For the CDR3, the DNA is TGTGCCTCCGGAGAGACTAGCTTTACCGGGGAGCTGTTTTTT. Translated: CASGETSFTGELFF.

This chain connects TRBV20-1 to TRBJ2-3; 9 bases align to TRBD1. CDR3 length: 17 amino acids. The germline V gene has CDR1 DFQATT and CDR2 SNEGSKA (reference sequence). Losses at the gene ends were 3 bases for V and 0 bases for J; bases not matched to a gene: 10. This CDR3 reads CSASLRTGATSTDTQYF. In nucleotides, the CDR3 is TGCAGTGCTAGTCTCCGGACAGGGGCCACTAGCACAGATACGCAGTATTTT.

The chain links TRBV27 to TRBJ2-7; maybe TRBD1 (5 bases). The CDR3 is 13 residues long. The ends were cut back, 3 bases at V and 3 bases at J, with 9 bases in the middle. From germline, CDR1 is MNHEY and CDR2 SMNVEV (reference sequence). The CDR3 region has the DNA TGTGCCAGCAGTTTTGGGGCAGACTACGAGCAGTACTTC. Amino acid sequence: CASSFGADYEQYF.

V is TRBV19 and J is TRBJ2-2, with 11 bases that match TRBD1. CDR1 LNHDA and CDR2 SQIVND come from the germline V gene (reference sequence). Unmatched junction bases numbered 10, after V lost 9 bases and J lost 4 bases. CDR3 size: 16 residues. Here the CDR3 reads CASLLGTGGFTGELFF. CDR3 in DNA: TGTGCCAGCCTCTTAGGGACAGGGGGGTTCACCGGGGAGCTGTTTTTT. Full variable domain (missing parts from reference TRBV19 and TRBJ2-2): DGGITQSPKYLFRKEGQNVTLSCEQNLNHDAMYWYRQDPGQGLRLIYYSQIVNDFQKGDIAEGYSVSREKKESFPLTVTSAQKNPTAFYLCASLLGTGGFTGELFFGEGSRLTVL.

The CDR3 loop is CASSRDRSYEQYF. CDR3 in DNA: TGTGCCAGCAGCCGGGACAGGTCGTACGAGCAGTACTTC. The V and J genes are TRBV7-7 and TRBJ2-7; 8 nucleotides agree with TRBD1. V shed 5 bases, J shed 4 bases, and the junction held 4 bases outside the gene matches. Germline CDR1 and CDR2: SSHAT and FNYEAQ (reference sequence). This CDR3 region has 13 residues.

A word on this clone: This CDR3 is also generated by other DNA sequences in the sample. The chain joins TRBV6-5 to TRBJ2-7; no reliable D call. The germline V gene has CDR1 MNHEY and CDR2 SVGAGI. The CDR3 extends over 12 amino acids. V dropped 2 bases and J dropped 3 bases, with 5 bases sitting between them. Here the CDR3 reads CASSYRGYEQYF. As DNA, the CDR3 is TGTGCCAGCAGTTACAGAGGCTACGAGCAGTACTTC.

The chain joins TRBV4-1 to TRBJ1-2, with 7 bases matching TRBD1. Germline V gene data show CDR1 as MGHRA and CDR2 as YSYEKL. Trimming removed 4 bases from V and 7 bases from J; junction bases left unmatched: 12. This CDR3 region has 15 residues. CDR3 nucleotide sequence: TGCGCCAGCAGCCGCTTGGGGCTCAGGGGGACTGGCTACACCTTC. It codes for CASSRLGLRGTGYTF.

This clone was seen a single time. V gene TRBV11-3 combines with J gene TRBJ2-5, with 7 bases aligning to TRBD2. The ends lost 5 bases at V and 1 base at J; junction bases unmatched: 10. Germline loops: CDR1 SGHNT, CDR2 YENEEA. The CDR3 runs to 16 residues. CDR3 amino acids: CASSARGGRLQETQYF. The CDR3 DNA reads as TGTGCCAGCAGCGCCCGCGGGGGACGACTCCAAGAGACCCAGTACTTC.

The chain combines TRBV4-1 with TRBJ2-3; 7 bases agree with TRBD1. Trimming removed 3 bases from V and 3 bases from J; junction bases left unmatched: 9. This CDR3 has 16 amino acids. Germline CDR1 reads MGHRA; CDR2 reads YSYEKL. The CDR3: CASSQTDRAATDTQYF. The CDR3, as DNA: TGCGCCAGCAGCCAGACCGACAGGGCGGCGACAGATACGCAGTATTTT.

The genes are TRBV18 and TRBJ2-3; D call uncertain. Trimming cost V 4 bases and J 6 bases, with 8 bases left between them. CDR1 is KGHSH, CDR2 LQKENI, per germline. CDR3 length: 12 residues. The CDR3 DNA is TGTGCCAGCTCACAAAGCTCGGATACGCAGTATTTT. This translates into CASSQSSDTQYF.

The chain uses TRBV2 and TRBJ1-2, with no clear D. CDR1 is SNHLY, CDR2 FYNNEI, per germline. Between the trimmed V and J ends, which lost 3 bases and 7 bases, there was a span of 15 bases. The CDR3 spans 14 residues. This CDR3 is CASSDVTRLRGYTF. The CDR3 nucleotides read TGTGCCAGCAGTGACGTCACGAGGTTACGTGGCTACACCTTC.

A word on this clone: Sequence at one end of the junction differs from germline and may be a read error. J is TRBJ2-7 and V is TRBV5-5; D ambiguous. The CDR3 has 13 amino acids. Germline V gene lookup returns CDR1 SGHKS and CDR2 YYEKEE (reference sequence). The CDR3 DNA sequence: TGTGCCAGCAGTTTGGGTACGGTCAACGAGCAGTACTTC. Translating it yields CASSLGTVNEQYF.

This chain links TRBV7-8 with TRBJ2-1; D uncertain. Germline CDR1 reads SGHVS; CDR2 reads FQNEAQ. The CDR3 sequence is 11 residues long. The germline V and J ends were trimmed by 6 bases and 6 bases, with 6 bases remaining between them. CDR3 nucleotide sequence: TGTGCCAGCAGGCATAGCAATGAGCAGTTCTTC. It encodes CASRHSNEQFF.

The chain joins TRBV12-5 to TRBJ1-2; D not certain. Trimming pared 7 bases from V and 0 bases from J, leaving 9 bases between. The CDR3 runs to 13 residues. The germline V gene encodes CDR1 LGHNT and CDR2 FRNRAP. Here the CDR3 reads CASAGETNYGYTF. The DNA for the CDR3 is TGTGCTAGTGCGGGAGAGACTAACTATGGCTACACCTTC.

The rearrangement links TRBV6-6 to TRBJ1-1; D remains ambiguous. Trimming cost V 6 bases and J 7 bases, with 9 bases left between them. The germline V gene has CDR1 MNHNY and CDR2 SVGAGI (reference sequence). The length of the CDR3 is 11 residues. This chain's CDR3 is CASRISVEAFF. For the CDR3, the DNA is TGTGCCAGCAGGATATCAGTTGAAGCTTTCTTT.

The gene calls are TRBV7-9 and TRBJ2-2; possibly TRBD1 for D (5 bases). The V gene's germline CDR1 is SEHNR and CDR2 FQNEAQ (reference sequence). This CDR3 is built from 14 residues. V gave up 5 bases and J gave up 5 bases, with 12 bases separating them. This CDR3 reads CASSREPGTGELFF. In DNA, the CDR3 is TGTGCCAGCAGCCGCGAACCAGGGACCGGGGAGCTGTTTTTT.

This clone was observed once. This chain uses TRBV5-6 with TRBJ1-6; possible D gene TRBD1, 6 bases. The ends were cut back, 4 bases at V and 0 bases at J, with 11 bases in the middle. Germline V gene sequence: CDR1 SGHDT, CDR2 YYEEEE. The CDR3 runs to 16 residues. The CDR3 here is CASSPDRRSYNSPLHF. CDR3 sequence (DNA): TGTGCCAGCAGCCCAGACAGGCGCTCCTATAATTCACCCCTCCACTTT.

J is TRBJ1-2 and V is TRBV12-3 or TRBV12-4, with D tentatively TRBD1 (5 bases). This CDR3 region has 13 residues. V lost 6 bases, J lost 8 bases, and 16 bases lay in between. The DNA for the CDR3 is TGTGCCAGCAGCCCGACAGTACTTAGAGGCTACACCTTC. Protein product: CASSPTVLRGYTF.